This passage covers 27 T cell receptor beta chains from one sample sequenced in a study of CD8+ T cells in alopecia areata. Extracted from the samples, RNA was reverse transcribed into cDNA to serve as the sequencing template. Using immunoSEQ multiplex PCR, the repertoire was profiled, and TCRdb retains in-frame clones only, with some absent. The repertoire includes 110,000 or so clones, more than 30% of them detected once, and over 3% sits in the top ten. Sequenced: CD4+ T cells sorted from blood. These receptors were obtained from a human donor with alopecia areata.

This clone was observed a few times. The chain couples TRBV7-2 to TRBJ1-3, with D hard to call. V dropped 7 bases and J dropped 4 bases, with 11 bases sitting between them. In germline, CDR1 is SGHTA, CDR2 FQGNSA. The CDR3 contains 13 residues. CDR3: CASNPVAGNTIYF. In nucleotides, the CDR3 is TGTGCCAGCAACCCAGTAGCCGGAAACACCATATATTTT.

This clone was detected a few times. This sample also contains other DNA sequences that code for the same CDR3. The chain couples TRBV9 to TRBJ2-1, with 8 positions matching TRBD2. This CDR3 region has 16 residues. The germline CDR1 and CDR2 sequences are SGDLS and YYNGEE. Trimming removed 1 base from V and 1 base from J; junction bases left unmatched: 4. CDR3 coding DNA: TGTGCCAGCAGCGTACGGAGCGGGAGTTCCTACAATGAGCAGTTCTTC. Translating gives CASSVRSGSSYNEQFF.

This sequence joins TRBV2 and TRBJ2-3; D not resolved. V was trimmed by 7 bases and J by 0 bases, leaving 8 bases between them. The CDR3 is made up of 13 amino acids. CDR1 SNHLY and CDR2 FYNNEI come from the germline V gene. The CDR3 is CASKESSTDTQYF. CDR3 DNA: TGTGCCAGCAAGGAGTCCAGCACAGATACGCAGTATTTT.

This chain joins TRBV29-1 and TRBJ2-7; 11 nucleotides align to TRBD1. From germline, CDR1 is SQVTM and CDR2 ANQGSEA. This CDR3 has 13 residues. V lost 6 bases, J lost 4 bases, and 5 bases stayed unmatched. CDR3 nucleotides: TGCAGCGTGGACAGGGGGCTGGGGTACGAGCAGTACTTC. This codes for CSVDRGLGYEQYF.

This clone turned up a few times. The chain combines TRBV5-1 with TRBJ1-6; possible D gene TRBD1, 5 bases. Germline assignment: CDR1 SGHRS and CDR2 YFSETQ. Trimming left V 0 bases short and J 9 bases short, with 13 bases between. This CDR3 spans 15 amino acids. CDR3 amino acids: CASSLDGGSGSPLHF. The CDR3 nucleotides read TGCGCCAGCAGCTTGGACGGGGGATCGGGTTCACCCCTCCACTTT.

The rearrangement links TRBV9 to TRBJ2-5; D is unclear. This CDR3 is built from 13 residues. Germline V gives CDR1 SGDLS, CDR2 YYNGEE. V was trimmed by 2 bases and J by 2 bases, leaving 7 bases between them. Here the CDR3 DNA reads TGTGCCAGCAGCGTCGTAGGTCAAGAGACCCAGTACTTC. Its translation: CASSVVGQETQYF.

The rearrangement joins TRBV2 to TRBJ1-1, with TRBD1 identical over 7 bases. The CDR3 extends over 12 amino acids. V shed 5 bases and J 5 bases; nucleotides not matched to a gene: 2. CDR1 is SNHLY and CDR2 is FYNNEI in the germline V gene. The CDR3 DNA follows: TGTGCCAGCAGTTACAGGGGAACTGAAGCTTTCTTT. This codes for CASSYRGTEAFF.

This clone was seen just once. The chain recombines TRBV28 with TRBJ2-7; the match to TRBD1 covers 7 bases. This CDR3 contains 14 residues. Germline lookup yields CDR1 MDHEN and CDR2 SYDVKM. V shed 3 bases, J shed 1 base, and the junction held 3 bases outside the gene matches. The CDR3 nucleotides read TGTGCCAGCAGTTTCCCGGGACAGTCCTACGAGCAGTACTTC. Protein product: CASSFPGQSYEQYF.

About this clone: A single base separates this from a much larger clone, so it may be a read error. The chain combines TRBV7-2 with TRBJ1-1; D unclear. This CDR3 is built from 11 residues. Per germline, CDR1 SGHTA and CDR2 FQGNSA. V dropped 4 bases and J dropped 1 base, with 1 base sitting between them. Here the CDR3 reads CASSSNTEAFF. The CDR3 DNA is TGTGCCAGCAGCTCGAACACTGAAGCTTTCTTT.

The gene calls are TRBV15 and TRBJ2-2; D ambiguous. There are 13 residues in the CDR3. Per germline, CDR1 LNHNV and CDR2 YYDKDF (reference sequence). The V gene lost 1 base and the J gene lost 9 bases, with 9 bases spanning the gap. The CDR3 DNA reads as TGTGCCACCAGCAGAGCTTCGAGTAGGGAGCTGTTTTTT. It codes for CATSRASSRELFF.

The CDR3 nucleotides are TGTGCCAGCAGTCTTGGGACTAGCGGGGGACAAGAGACCCAGTACTTC. The encoded protein is CASSLGTSGGQETQYF. The rearrangement uses TRBV5-4 and TRBJ2-5, with 14 nucleotides matching TRBD2. V lost 5 bases, J lost 2 bases, and 5 bases stayed unmatched. This CDR3 is built from 16 residues. Germline V gene data show CDR1 as SGHNT and CDR2 as YYREEE (reference sequence).

CDR3 in DNA: TGTGCCTGGAGTGCCCTCGATGGGATAGGGGAGCTGTTTTTT. Translating gives CAWSALDGIGELFF. V usage is TRBV30 and J usage is TRBJ2-2; D gene ambiguous. This CDR3 is 14 amino acids long. Germline V gene sequence: CDR1 GTSNPN, CDR2 SVGIG (reference sequence). V lost 1 base and J 8 bases, leaving 14 bases between the germline ends.

This rearrangement joins TRBV2 to TRBJ2-2, with 10 bases identical to TRBD2. Germline CDR1 reads SNHLY; CDR2 reads FYNNEI. Losses at the gene ends were 6 bases for V and 6 bases for J; bases not matched to a gene: 4. The CDR3 totals 14 residues. The CDR3 nucleotides are TGTGCCAGCAGAAGCGGGAGGGCCGCCGGGGAGCTGTTTTTT. Its protein product is CASRSGRAAGELFF.

The chain is built from TRBV6-5 and TRBJ1-2, with D tentatively TRBD1 (6 bases). V lost 2 bases and J lost 5, with 12 bases in between. CDR3 length equals 14 residues. Germline assignment: CDR1 MNHEY and CDR2 SVGAGI. The CDR3 region is CASSYTGMGYGYTF. The DNA of the CDR3 is TGTGCCAGCAGTTACACAGGGATGGGGTATGGCTACACCTTC.

Regarding this clone: Other DNA sequences in the sample encode the same CDR3. The chain joins TRBV29-1 to TRBJ1-1; D unresolved. The V end lost 4 bases, the J end lost 0 bases, and 6 bases lay between the germline ends. Germline CDR1 and CDR2: SQVTM and ANQGSEA. The CDR3 is 12 residues long. CDR3 in DNA: TGCAGCGTTGGAGGTTTGAACACTGAAGCTTTCTTT. It specifies CSVGGLNTEAFF.

This clone was picked up a small number of times. The rearrangement links TRBV7-2 to TRBJ2-1; perhaps TRBD2 as D (6 bases). Deletions cut 4 bases from V and 0 bases from J, with 10 bases between. In germline, CDR1 is SGHTA, CDR2 FQGNSA. This CDR3 region has 15 residues. The CDR3 bases are TGTGCCAGCAGCTCGGGACTTAGCTCCTACAATGAGCAGTTCTTC. This translates into CASSSGLSSYNEQFF. Variable domain in full (rest from reference TRBV7-2 and TRBJ2-1): GAGVSQSPSNKVTEKGKDVELRCDPISGHTALYWYRQSLGQGLEFLIYFQGNSAPDKSGLPSDRFSAERTGGSVSTLTIQRTQQEDSAVYLCASSSGLSSYNEQFFGPGTRLTVL.

The chain is built from TRBV30 and TRBJ1-2; D not certain. Germline assignment: CDR1 GTSNPN and CDR2 SVGIG (reference sequence). The ends were cut back, 4 bases at V and 5 bases at J, with 11 bases in the middle. The CDR3 covers 12 residues. The CDR3 bases are TGTGCCTGGATGCAGACTCCATATGGCTACACCTTC. This gives the protein CAWMQTPYGYTF.

This clone was recorded a few times. The rearrangement links TRBV30 to TRBJ2-5; no clear D gene. Germline-derived CDR1 and CDR2 are GTSNPN and SVGIG (reference sequence). Trimming removed 5 bases at V and 0 bases at J, with 10 bases between. This CDR3 region has 13 residues. CDR3 residues: CAWCRRNQETQYF. The DNA of the CDR3 is TGTGCCTGGTGCCGGCGCAACCAAGAGACCCAGTACTTC.

The genes are TRBV2 and TRBJ2-4; D is unresolved. V was clipped by 2 bases and J by 8 bases, with 10 bases between them. The CDR3 sequence is 13 residues long. Per the germline V gene, CDR1 is SNHLY and CDR2 is FYNNEI. Here the CDR3 DNA reads TGTGCCAGCAGTGAAAGCCCTGGGTACATTCAGTACTTC. Translated: CASSESPGYIQYF.

This clone has a handful of counts. Other nucleotide sequences in the sample specify the same CDR3. This chain links TRBV29-1 with TRBJ2-7, with D tentatively TRBD1 or TRBD2 (5 bases each). The CDR3 consists of 12 residues. Germline V gene data show CDR1 as SQVTM and CDR2 as ANQGSEA. V lost 4 bases and J 0 bases, leaving 7 bases between the germline ends. CDR3 nucleotide sequence: TGCAGCGTTGGGGGGAGCTCCTACGAGCAGTACTTC. It codes for CSVGGSSYEQYF.

This clone occurred once. The genes are TRBV5-1 and TRBJ2-5, with D uncertain. Trimming cost V 0 bases and J 1 base, with 4 bases left between them. CDR3 size: 13 residues. Germline V gene sequence: CDR1 SGHRS, CDR2 YFSETQ. Written as DNA, the CDR3 is TGCGCCAGCAGCTTGGACCTCCAAGAGACCCAGTACTTC. This sequence encodes CASSLDLQETQYF.

This rearrangement joins TRBV11-1 to TRBJ1-1, with unresolved D. This CDR3 region has 11 residues. The germline gives CDR1 SGHAT, CDR2 FQDESV (reference sequence). V lost 5 bases to trimming and J lost 4 bases, with 5 bases between them. The CDR3 nucleotides read TGTGCCAGCAGCCCTGGCACTGAAGCTTTCTTT. Residues: CASSPGTEAFF.

This clone appeared a few times. The chain links TRBV28 to TRBJ2-1, with D possibly matching TRBD1 (5 bases). The CDR3 length is 13 residues. Trimming took off 5 bases at V and 3 bases at J, with 8 bases between the two ends. Germline loops: CDR1 MDHEN, CDR2 SYDVKM. CDR3 nucleotides: TGTGCCAGCAGTCCGGACATCTACAATGAGCAGTTCTTC. Its protein product is CASSPDIYNEQFF.

The genes are TRBV5-6 and TRBJ2-7; TRBD1 aligns across 9 bases. V lost 4 bases and J lost 4; bases outside the gene matches: 9. The V gene's germline CDR1 is SGHDT and CDR2 YYEEEE. The CDR3 length is 15 residues. CDR3 protein: CASSPEGQGVYEQYF. DNA of the CDR3: TGTGCCAGCAGCCCGGAGGGACAGGGAGTTTACGAGCAGTACTTC.

The V and J genes are TRBV6-6 and TRBJ2-1; the match to TRBD2 covers 12 bases. Germline CDR1 and CDR2: MNHNY and SVGAGI (reference sequence). The CDR3 loop spans 15 amino acids. Trimming took 6 bases from V and 5 from J; bases not matched to a gene: 5. The CDR3 coding sequence is TGTGCCAGCAGAGGACTAGCGGGATCCCACAATGAGCAGTTCTTC. It yields the protein CASRGLAGSHNEQFF.

This chain links TRBV9 with TRBJ1-1; D gene ambiguous. V lost 0 bases and J lost 1, with 10 bases in between. CDR1 is SGDLS, CDR2 YYNGEE, per germline. The CDR3 is 15 residues long. The CDR3 DNA follows: TGTGCCAGCAGCGTAGCAAGGACGTCGAACACTGAAGCTTTCTTT. Translating gives CASSVARTSNTEAFF. Full variable domain (remainder filled in from reference TRBV9 and TRBJ1-1): DSGVTQTPKHLITATGQRVTLRCSPRSGDLSVYWYQQSLDQGLQFLIQYYNGEERAKGNILERFSAQQFPDLHSELNLSSLELGDSALYFCASSVARTSNTEAFFGQGTRLTVV.

The chain links TRBV7-8 to TRBJ2-5, with a tentative D call TRBD1 (6 bases). The CDR3 is made up of 13 amino acids. Germline V gene data show CDR1 as SGHVS and CDR2 as FQNEAQ. Trimming took 5 bases from V and 4 from J, leaving 11 bases between them. The CDR3 DNA is TGTGCCAGCAGCATACACAGGGCAGAGACCCAGTACTTC. Translation: CASSIHRAETQYF.